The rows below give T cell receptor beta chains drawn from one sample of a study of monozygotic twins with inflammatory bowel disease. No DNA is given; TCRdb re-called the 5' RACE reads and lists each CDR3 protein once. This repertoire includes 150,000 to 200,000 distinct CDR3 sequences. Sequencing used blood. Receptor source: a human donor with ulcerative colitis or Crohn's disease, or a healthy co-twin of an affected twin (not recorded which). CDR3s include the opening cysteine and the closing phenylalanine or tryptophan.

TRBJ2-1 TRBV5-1 CASTLRDRGRDEQFF
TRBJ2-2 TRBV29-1 CSVQLAAAGELFF
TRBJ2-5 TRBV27 CASSLGSGQETQYF
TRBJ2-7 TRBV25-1 CASGTATYEQYF
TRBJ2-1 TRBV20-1 CSARGGFGGYNEQFF
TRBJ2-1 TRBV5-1 CASSLADEQFF
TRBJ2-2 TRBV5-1 CASSPRGDTGELFF
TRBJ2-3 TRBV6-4 CASSDSAGVLDTQYF
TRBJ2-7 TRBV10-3 CAIDRGGQASYEQYF
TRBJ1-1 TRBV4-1 CASSQVAGGNTEAFF
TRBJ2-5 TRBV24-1 CATSDHGQGVETQYF
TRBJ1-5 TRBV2 CASSGFDRRNQPQHF
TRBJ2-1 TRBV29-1 CSVEPGYNEQFF
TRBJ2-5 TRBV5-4 CASSLEGVQETQYF
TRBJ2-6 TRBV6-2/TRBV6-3 CASSRLAGANVLTF
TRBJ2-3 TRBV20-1 CSTGGGEDTDTQYF
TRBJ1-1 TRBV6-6 CASSWTGLTEAFF
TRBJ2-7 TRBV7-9 CASSLGTAIYEQYF
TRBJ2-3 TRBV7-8 CASMTGVGTDTQYF
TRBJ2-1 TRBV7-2 CASSLSGGGAQYNEQFF
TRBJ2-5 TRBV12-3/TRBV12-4 CASTPGLHIETQYF
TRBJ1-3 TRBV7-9 CASTSPGGGSGNTIYF
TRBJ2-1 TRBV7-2 CASSPGTPLIEQFF
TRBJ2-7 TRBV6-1 CASSEALSGRAYEQYF
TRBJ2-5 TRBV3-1 CASSQVGRGQETQYF
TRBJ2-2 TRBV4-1 CASSQPPGRLNTGELFF
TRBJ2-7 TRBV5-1 CASTDRTGGYEQYF
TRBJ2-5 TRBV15 CATSRGRGSQETQYF
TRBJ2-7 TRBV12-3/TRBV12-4 CASSSDRAGEQYF
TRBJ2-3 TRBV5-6 CASSLIGGRASTDTQYF
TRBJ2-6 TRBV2 CASKGIRSSGANVLTF
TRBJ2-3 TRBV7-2 CASSLELAGGGDTQYF
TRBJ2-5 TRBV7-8 CASSRRDRQETQYF
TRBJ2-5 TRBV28 CASSLERTQYF
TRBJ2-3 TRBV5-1 CASSLMAGGPGDTQYF
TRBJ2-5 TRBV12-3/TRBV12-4 CASMVGKETQYF
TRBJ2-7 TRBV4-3 CASSRTGAEQYF
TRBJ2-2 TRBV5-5 CASSLDREVTGELFF
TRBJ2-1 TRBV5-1 CASSFGGADEQFF
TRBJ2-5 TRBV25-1 CASSEFFPGHLQETQYF
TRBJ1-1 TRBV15 CATSRDRAGGNEAFF
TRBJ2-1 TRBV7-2 CASSLLLFNEQFF
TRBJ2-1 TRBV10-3 CAISEWTSGAYNEQFF
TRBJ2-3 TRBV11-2 CASSLGHTQYF
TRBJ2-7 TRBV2 CASNTGTSYEQYF
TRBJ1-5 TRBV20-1 CSGGGKSNQPQHF
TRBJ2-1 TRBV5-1 CASSLDPTSSYNEQFF
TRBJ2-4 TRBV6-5 CASSYGLEAKNIQYF
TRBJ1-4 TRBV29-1 CSVRQGVGEKLFF
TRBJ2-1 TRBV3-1 CASGLHSSYNEQFF
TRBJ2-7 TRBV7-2 CASSRPPSYEQYF
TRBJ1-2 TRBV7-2 CASRPQGGAHYGYTF
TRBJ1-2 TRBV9 CASSATGGWDYGYTF
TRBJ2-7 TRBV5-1 CASSFRGQGDEQYF
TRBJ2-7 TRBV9 CASSESDRGILYEQYF
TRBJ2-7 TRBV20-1 CSARDLLGRGLYEQYF
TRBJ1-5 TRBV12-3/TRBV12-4 CASSFTGDQPQHF